The table lists the clone carrying this TCR beta chain with a few counts. Trimming shortened V by 4 bases and J by 2 bases, and 14 bases separated the two germline ends. Germline CDR1 is ENHRY and CDR2 is SYGVKD. CDR3 size: 15 residues. Generated by immunoSEQ multiplex PCR, the TCRdb table keeps only in-frame clones and is missing some. The data show about 67,000 clones, roughly four fifths seen once. This record comes from a study of radiotherapy plus CTLA-4 blockade in lung cancer. The TCR comes from a human donor with non-small cell lung cancer whose response to radiotherapy plus ipilimumab could not be evaluated. Some clones in this sample may be carry-over from other donors' samples. The rearrangement joins TRBV10-3 to TRBJ1-1; D gene ambiguous. Sequenced here: peripheral blood, sampled from a patient treated with radiotherapy plus ipilimumab. CDR3 sequence: CAISASARQNTEAFF. DNA of the CDR3: TGTGCCATCAGTGCGAGTGCGCGCCAAAACACTGAAGCTTTCTTT.